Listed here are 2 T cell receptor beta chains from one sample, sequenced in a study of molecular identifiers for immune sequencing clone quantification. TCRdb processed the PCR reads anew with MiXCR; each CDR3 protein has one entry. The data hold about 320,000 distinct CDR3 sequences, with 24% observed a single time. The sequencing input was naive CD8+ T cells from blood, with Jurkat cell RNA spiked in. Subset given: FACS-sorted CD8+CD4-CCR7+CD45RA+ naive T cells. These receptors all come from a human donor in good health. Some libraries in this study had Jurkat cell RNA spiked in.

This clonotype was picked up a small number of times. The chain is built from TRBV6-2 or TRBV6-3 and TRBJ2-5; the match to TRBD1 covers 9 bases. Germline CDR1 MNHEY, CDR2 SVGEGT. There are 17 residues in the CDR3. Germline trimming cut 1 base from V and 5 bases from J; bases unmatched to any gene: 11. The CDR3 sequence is CASSYLPDRGMEETQYF. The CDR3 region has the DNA TGTGCCAGCAGTTACTTACCGGACAGGGGTATGGAGGAGACCCAGTACTTC.

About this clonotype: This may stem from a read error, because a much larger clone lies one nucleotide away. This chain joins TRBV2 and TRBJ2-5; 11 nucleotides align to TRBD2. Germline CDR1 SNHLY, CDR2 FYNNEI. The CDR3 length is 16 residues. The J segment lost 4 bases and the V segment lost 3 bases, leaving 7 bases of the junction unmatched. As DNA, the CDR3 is TGTGCCAGCAGTGATAGACTAGCGGGGAATCGAGAGACCCAGTACTTC. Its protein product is CASSDRLAGNRETQYF.